This TCR beta chain was found in a study of control samples from healthy donors and cancer patients. Clones were sequenced by immunoSEQ multiplex PCR, and TCRdb holds only the in-frame ones, with some missing. The sample includes approximately 180,000 clones, roughly 94% of them seen just once. Trimming stripped 2 bases from V and 6 bases from J, with 4 bases between. This CDR3 has 12 amino acids. The clonotype was recovered from a young woman in good health. Sample: blood. V and J are TRBV12-3 or TRBV12-4 and TRBJ1-4; D gene ambiguous. CDR3 amino acids: CASSLQDEKLFF. The CDR3, as DNA: TGTGCCAGCAGTTTACAGGATGAAAAACTGTTTTTT.